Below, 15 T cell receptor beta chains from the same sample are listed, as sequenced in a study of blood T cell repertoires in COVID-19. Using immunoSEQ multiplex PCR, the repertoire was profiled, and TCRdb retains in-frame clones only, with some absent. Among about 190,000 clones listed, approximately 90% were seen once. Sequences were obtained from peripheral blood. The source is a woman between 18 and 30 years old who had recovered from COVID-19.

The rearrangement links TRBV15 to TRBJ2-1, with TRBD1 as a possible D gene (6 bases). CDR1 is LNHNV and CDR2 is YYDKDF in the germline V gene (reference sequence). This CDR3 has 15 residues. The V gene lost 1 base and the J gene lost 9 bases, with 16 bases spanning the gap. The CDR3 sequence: CATSRGATGFAEQFF. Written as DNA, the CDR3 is TGTGCCACCAGCAGAGGGGCCACAGGGTTCGCTGAGCAGTTCTTC.

CDR3 loop: CASSLRPSSYNSPLHF. CDR3 nucleotides: TGTGCCAGCAGCCTCCGCCCGAGCTCCTATAATTCACCCCTCCACTTT. The V call is TRBV9, the J call TRBJ1-6; D is unresolved. Germline-derived CDR1 and CDR2 are SGDLS and YYNGEE. The CDR3 runs 16 residues. V lost 4 bases, J lost 0 bases, and 11 bases lay in between.

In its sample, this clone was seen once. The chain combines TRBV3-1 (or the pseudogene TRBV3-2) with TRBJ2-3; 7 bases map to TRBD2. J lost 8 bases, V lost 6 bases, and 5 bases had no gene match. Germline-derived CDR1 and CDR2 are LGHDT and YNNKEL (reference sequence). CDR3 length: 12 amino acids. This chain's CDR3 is CASSRSGVTQYF. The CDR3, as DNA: TGTGCCAGCAGTCGGAGCGGGGTTACGCAGTATTTT.

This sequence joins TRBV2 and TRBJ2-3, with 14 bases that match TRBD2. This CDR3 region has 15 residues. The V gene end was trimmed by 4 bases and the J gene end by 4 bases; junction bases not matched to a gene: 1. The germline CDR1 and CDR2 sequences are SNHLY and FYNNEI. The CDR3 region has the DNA TGTGCCAGCAGTGGGGGACTAGCGGGGGCAGATACGCAGTATTTT. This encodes CASSGGLAGADTQYF.

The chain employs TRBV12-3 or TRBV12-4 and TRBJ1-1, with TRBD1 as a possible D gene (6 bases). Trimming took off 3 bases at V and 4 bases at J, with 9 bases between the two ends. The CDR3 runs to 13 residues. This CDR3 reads CASSLRGGTEAFF. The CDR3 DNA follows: TGTGCCAGCAGTTTGAGGGGGGGCACTGAAGCTTTCTTT.

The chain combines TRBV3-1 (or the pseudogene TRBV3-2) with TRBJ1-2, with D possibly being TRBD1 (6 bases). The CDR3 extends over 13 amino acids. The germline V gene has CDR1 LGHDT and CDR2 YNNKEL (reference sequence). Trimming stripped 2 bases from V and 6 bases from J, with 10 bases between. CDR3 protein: CASSQPQGNGYTF. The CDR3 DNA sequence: TGTGCCAGCAGCCAACCCCAGGGGAATGGCTACACCTTC.

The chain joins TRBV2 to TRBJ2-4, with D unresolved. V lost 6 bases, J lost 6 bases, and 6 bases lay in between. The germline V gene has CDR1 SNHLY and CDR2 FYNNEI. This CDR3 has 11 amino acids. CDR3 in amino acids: CASRESNIQYF. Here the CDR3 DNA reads TGTGCCAGCAGGGAGTCAAACATTCAGTACTTC.

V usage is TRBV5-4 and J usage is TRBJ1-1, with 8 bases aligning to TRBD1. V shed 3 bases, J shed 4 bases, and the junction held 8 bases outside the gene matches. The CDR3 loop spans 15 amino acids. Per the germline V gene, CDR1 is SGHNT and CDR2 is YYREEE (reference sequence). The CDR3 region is CASSSWTGLGTEAFF. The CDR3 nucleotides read TGTGCCAGCAGCTCGTGGACAGGGCTGGGCACTGAAGCTTTCTTT.

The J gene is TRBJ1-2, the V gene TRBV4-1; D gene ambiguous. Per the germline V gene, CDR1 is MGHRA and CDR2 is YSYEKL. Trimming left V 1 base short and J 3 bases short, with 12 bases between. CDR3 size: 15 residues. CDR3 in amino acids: CASSQAGLSDYGYTF. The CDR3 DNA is TGCGCCAGCAGCCAAGCCGGGTTAAGTGACTATGGCTACACCTTC.

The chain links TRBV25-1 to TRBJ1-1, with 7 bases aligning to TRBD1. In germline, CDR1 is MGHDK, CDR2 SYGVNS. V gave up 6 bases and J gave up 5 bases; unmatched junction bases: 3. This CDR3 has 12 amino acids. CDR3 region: CASRQGWTEAFF. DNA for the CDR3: TGTGCCAGCAGACAGGGGTGGACTGAAGCTTTCTTT.

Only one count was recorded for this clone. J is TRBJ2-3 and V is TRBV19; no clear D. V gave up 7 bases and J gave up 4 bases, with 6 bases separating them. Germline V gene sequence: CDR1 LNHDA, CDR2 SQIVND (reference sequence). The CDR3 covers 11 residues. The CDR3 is CASTYSDTQYF. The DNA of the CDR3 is TGTGCCAGTACCTATTCAGATACGCAGTATTTT.

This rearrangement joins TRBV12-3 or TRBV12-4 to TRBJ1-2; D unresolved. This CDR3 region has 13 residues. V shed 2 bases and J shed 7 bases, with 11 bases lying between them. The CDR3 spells CASSLILGSGYTF. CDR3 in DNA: TGTGCCAGCAGTTTAATCCTAGGAAGTGGCTACACCTTC.

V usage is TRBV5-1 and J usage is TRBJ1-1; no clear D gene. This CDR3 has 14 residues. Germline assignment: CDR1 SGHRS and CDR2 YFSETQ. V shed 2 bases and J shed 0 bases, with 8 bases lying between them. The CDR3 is CASSFEPMNTEAFF. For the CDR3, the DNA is TGCGCCAGCAGCTTTGAGCCCATGAACACTGAAGCTTTCTTT.

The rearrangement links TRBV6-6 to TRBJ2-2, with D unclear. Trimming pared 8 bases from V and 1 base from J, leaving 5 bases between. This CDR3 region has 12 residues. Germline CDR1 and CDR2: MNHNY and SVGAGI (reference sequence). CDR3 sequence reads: CASVKNTGELFF. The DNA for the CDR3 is TGTGCCAGCGTTAAGAACACCGGGGAGCTGTTTTTT.

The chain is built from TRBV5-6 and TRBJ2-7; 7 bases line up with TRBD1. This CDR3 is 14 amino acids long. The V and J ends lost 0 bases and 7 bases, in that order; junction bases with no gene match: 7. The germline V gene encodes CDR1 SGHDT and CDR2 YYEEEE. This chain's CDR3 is CASSLVTGEGEQYV. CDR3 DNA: TGTGCCAGCAGCTTGGTTACAGGGGAAGGGGAGCAGTACGTC.